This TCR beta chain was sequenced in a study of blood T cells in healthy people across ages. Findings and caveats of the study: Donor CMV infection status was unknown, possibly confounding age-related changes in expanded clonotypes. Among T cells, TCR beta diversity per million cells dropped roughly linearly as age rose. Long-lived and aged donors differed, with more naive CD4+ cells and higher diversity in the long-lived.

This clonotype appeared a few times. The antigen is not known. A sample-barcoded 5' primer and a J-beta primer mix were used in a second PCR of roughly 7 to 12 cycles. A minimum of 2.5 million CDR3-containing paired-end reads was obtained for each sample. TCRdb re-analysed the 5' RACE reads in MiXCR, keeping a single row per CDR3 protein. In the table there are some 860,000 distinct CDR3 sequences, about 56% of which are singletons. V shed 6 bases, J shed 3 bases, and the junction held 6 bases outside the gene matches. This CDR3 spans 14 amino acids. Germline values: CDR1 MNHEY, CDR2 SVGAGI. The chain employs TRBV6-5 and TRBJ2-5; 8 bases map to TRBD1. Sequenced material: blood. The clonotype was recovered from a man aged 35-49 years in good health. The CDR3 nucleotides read TGTGCCAGCAGACAAGACAGGGGTAAAGAGACCCAGTACTTC. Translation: CASRQDRGKETQYF.